These 28 T cell receptor beta chains share one sample of origin, sequenced in a study of cytomegalovirus exposure and HLA in healthy donors (dated by TCRdb to about 2017). Library construction relied on the immunoSEQ multiplex PCR assay. A mixture of 60 forward primers for TCR Vbeta segments and 13 reverse primers for TCR Jbeta segments was used in the multiplex PCR. TCRdb mirrors the immuneACCESS table, restricted to in-frame sequences. Some clones are absent from its copies; in checked studies, under half trace to an unresolved V gene, and the reason for the others is unknown. In all, the sample holds 180,000 or so clones, and 60% to 80% of those were seen once. The ten largest account for about 2.9% of the sample. Sequences were obtained from PBMCs. These TCRs come from a man aged 40-49 years in good health and CMV-seronegative.

This clone was picked up one time. This chain uses TRBV4-1 with TRBJ2-5; 11 bases map to TRBD1. Germline CDR1 is MGHRA and CDR2 is YSYEKL. The junction had 11 bases not matched to a gene; V was cut back by 3 bases and J by 8 bases. The CDR3 spans 16 residues. The CDR3 protein is CASSQSPGTGGVTQYF. In nucleotides, the CDR3 is TGCGCCAGCAGCCAGTCCCCGGGGACAGGGGGGGTCACCCAGTACTTC.

CDR3 coding DNA: TGTGCCAGCAGCGGACAGATTAACACCGGGGAGCTGTTTTTT. This codes for CASSGQINTGELFF. V and J are TRBV6-1 and TRBJ2-2, with D perhaps TRBD1 (6 bases). Germline V lookup: CDR1 MNHNS, CDR2 SASEGT. The CDR3 contains 14 residues. Trimming removed 6 bases at V and 2 bases at J, with 10 bases between.

This clone was counted between two and nine times. V and J are TRBV4-3 and TRBJ1-1, with D unclear. The CDR3 spans 15 residues. Trimming took off 0 bases at V and 4 bases at J, with 12 bases between the two ends. The germline V gene has CDR1 LGHNA and CDR2 YSLEER. CDR3 in amino acids: CASSQEEALATEAFF. CDR3 nucleotides: TGCGCCAGCAGCCAAGAGGAGGCCCTGGCCACTGAAGCTTTCTTT.

The rearrangement links TRBV25-1 to TRBJ2-7, with TRBD2 identical over 9 bases. The CDR3 is made up of 16 amino acids. CDR1 is MGHDK and CDR2 is SYGVNS in the germline V gene. J lost 7 bases, V lost 6 bases, and 16 bases had no gene match. In nucleotides, the CDR3 is TGTGCCAGCAGCTCCGCCCAGGTAGCGGGAGTGGGGGAGCAGTACTTC. Its protein is CASSSAQVAGVGEQYF.

This clone was observed a handful of times. The gene calls are TRBV28 and TRBJ2-6, with D tentatively TRBD2 (7 bases). Germline V gives CDR1 MDHEN, CDR2 SYDVKM. The CDR3 has 16 residues. V was clipped by 8 bases and J by 1 base, with 15 bases between them. The CDR3 sequence is CASLKGGASGANVLTF. Written as DNA, the CDR3 is TGTGCCAGCCTTAAGGGGGGGGCGTCTGGGGCCAACGTCCTGACTTTC.

The chain employs TRBV5-1 and TRBJ2-1, with 8 bases fitting TRBD1. Trimming removed 3 bases from V and 5 bases from J; junction bases left unmatched: 7. Germline CDR1 SGHRS, CDR2 YFSETQ. The length of the CDR3 is 15 residues. CDR3 sequence: CASSSTGTGDNEQFF. The DNA of the CDR3 is TGCGCCAGCAGCTCGACCGGGACAGGAGACAATGAGCAGTTCTTC.

The rearrangement links TRBV5-1 to TRBJ1-1; maybe TRBD1 (6 bases). This CDR3 comprises 17 residues. Per the germline V gene, CDR1 is SGHRS and CDR2 is YFSETQ. V gave up 0 bases and J gave up 0 bases, with 15 bases separating them. As DNA, the CDR3 is TGCGCCAGCAGCTTGGTCACAGGGTTCGGGTTGAACACTGAAGCTTTCTTT. The encoded protein is CASSLVTGFGLNTEAFF.

In this sample, this clone turned up a few times. This chain uses TRBV11-2 with TRBJ2-1; D may be TRBD2 (5 bases). CDR3 length equals 15 residues. Germline V CDR1 and CDR2: SGHAT, FQNNGV. The germline V and J ends were trimmed by 5 bases and 4 bases, with 15 bases remaining between them. The CDR3 sequence is CASSPLAGFYNEQFF. Here the CDR3 DNA reads TGTGCCAGCAGCCCCCTAGCCGGCTTTTACAATGAGCAGTTCTTC.

The chain carries TRBV5-1 and TRBJ1-2; 7 bases align to TRBD1. V was pared by 4 bases and J by 4 bases, with 10 bases of the junction left unmatched. Germline V CDR1 and CDR2: SGHRS, YFSETQ. This CDR3 comprises 15 residues. The CDR3 here is CASSVNRGEGYGYTF. In nucleotides, the CDR3 is TGCGCCAGCAGCGTAAACAGGGGCGAGGGCTATGGCTACACCTTC.

J is TRBJ2-2 and V is TRBV29-1; D may be TRBD2 (8 bases). V was trimmed by 7 bases and J by 3 bases, leaving 15 bases between them. The germline V gene has CDR1 SQVTM and CDR2 ANQGSEA. The CDR3 contains 14 residues. CDR3 nucleotide sequence: TGCAGCGCGGCGGGGGGACAGCACACCGGGGAGCTGTTTTTT. Translated, it gives CSAAGGQHTGELFF.

V usage is TRBV29-1 and J usage is TRBJ2-5; possible D gene TRBD2, 6 bases. V lost 7 bases and J 5 bases, leaving 14 bases between the germline ends. Germline CDR1 is SQVTM and CDR2 is ANQGSEA. The CDR3 spans 12 residues. The CDR3 DNA is TGCAGCGGACTGACGGAGGGGGAGACCCAGTACTTC. Its translation is CSGLTEGETQYF.

This clone turned up a few times. The chain couples TRBV4-1 to TRBJ1-5; D remains unclear. V was pared by 4 bases and J by 11 bases, with 21 bases between. CDR1 and CDR2 from the germline V gene are MGHRA and YSYEKL. The CDR3 runs 15 residues. The CDR3 loop reads CASSREGGPPLAQHF. As DNA, the CDR3 is TGCGCCAGCAGCCGCGAGGGTGGACCCCCCTTAGCCCAGCATTTT.

The chain carries TRBV5-1 and TRBJ2-5; maybe TRBD2 (6 bases). This CDR3 has 15 amino acids. The V gene lost 3 bases and the J gene lost 5 bases, with 17 bases spanning the gap. Germline V gives CDR1 SGHRS, CDR2 YFSETQ. The DNA for the CDR3 is TGCGCCAGCAGCTCGTCCGTACTAGCCAGGGAGACCCAGTACTTC. It yields the protein CASSSSVLARETQYF.

This clone was observed a handful of times. This chain uses TRBV9 with TRBJ2-2, with 10 bases fitting TRBD2. V dropped 1 base and J dropped 8; count of bases not matched to a gene: 5. Germline assignment: CDR1 SGDLS and CDR2 YYNGEE. The CDR3 spans 15 residues. The DNA for the CDR3 is TGTGCCAGCAGCGTATTTGCTAGCGGGAGTGGGGAGCTGTTTTTT. Translation: CASSVFASGSGELFF.

This chain uses TRBV11-3 with TRBJ2-2; 8 bases agree with TRBD2. J was trimmed by 2 bases and V by 6 bases; bases with no gene match: 5. CDR3 length: 15 amino acids. Looked up from germline, CDR1 is SGHNT and CDR2 is YENEEA. The CDR3 nucleotides are TGTGCCAGCAGTCTTAGCGGGACCAACACCGGGGAGCTGTTTTTT. Its protein product is CASSLSGTNTGELFF.

V usage is TRBV5-6 and J usage is TRBJ2-1, with D maybe TRBD2 (5 bases). Trimming took off 5 bases at V and 5 bases at J, with 20 bases between the two ends. The CDR3 extends over 16 amino acids. CDR1 and CDR2 (germline): SGHDT, YYEEEE. The CDR3 DNA sequence: TGTGCCAGCAGTCCCGTTAAGGGCGGGCTCGACAATGAGCAGTTCTTC. Translation gives CASSPVKGGLDNEQFF.

This clone came up a few times. The junction departs from the called germline gene at one end, perhaps through a read error. The chain joins TRBV7-2 to TRBJ2-5; TRBD2 aligns across 8 bases. The CDR3 sequence is 12 residues long. From germline, CDR1 is SGHTA and CDR2 FQGNSA. CDR3 protein: CASSLVPGGSHF. The CDR3 DNA is TGTGCCAGCAGCTTAGTTCCGGGAGGGTCGCACTTC.

The rearrangement uses TRBV29-1 and TRBJ1-1; D remains ambiguous. CDR1 and CDR2 (germline): SQVTM, ANQGSEA. V lost 3 bases, J lost 0 bases, and 8 bases lay in between. The CDR3 is 13 residues long. The CDR3 DNA sequence: TGCAGCGTTGACGCTAACCTGAACACTGAAGCTTTCTTT. Translated: CSVDANLNTEAFF.

The chain employs TRBV27 and TRBJ1-1; 7 bases align to TRBD1. After removal of 3 bases from V and 4 bases from J, the junction contained 5 bases not matched to a gene. This CDR3 has 14 residues. Germline-derived CDR1 and CDR2 are MNHEY and SMNVEV (reference sequence). The CDR3, as DNA: TGTGCCAGCAGTTTTAAAACAGGGGCCACTGAAGCTTTCTTT. It specifies CASSFKTGATEAFF.

This clone has a handful of counts. This chain links TRBV5-1 with TRBJ1-1, with D maybe TRBD1 (6 bases). CDR3 length: 17 residues. With 0 bases removed from V and 2 bases from J, the gap between germline ends came to 17 bases. CDR1 is SGHRS, CDR2 YFSETQ, per germline. Here the CDR3 DNA reads TGCGCCAGCAGCTTGGCAGTCCGAATCAGGGGAAACACTGAAGCTTTCTTT. It is translated as CASSLAVRIRGNTEAFF.

This rearrangement joins TRBV6-4 to TRBJ2-7; maybe TRBD2 (5 bases). Germline assignment: CDR1 MRHNA and CDR2 SNTAGT. V dropped 4 bases and J dropped 5 bases, with 12 bases sitting between them. This CDR3 is built from 13 residues. DNA of the CDR3: TGTGCCAGCAGTGTGGAGGCCTCGCACGAGCAGTACTTC. Translating gives CASSVEASHEQYF.

About this clone: Because the CDR3 is missing its conserved closing phenylalanine or tryptophan, this is likely a read error. The DNA is omitted, as the CDR3 cannot be located on it reliably, and the CDR3 follows TCRdb's listing. This chain uses TRBV5-8 with TRBJ1-1; the DNA was not compared with TRBD1, the D call given in the table. The CDR3 adds up to 10 amino acids, both ends counted. Germline V gene lookup returns CDR1 SGHTS and CDR2 YDEGEE. The CDR3 spells CASSLWASKV.

This clone turned up a few times. This chain uses TRBV19 with TRBJ2-2, with TRBD1 identical over 9 bases. Germline lookup yields CDR1 LNHDA and CDR2 SQIVND (reference sequence). The CDR3 totals 16 residues. Germline trimming cut 6 bases from V and 5 bases from J; bases unmatched to any gene: 10. The chain's CDR3 is CASSTPQGAGTGELFF. DNA of the CDR3: TGTGCCAGTAGCACCCCACAGGGGGCTGGGACCGGGGAGCTGTTTTTT.

The V and J genes are TRBV4-2 and TRBJ1-5; D is possibly TRBD1 (6 bases). The length of the CDR3 is 15 residues. Germline V lookup: CDR1 LGHNA, CDR2 YNFKEQ. V was trimmed by 3 bases and J by 0 bases, leaving 9 bases between them. The CDR3, as DNA: TGTGCCAGCAGCCATTCGGACAGTAGCAATCAGCCCCAGCATTTT. Translated: CASSHSDSSNQPQHF.

The chain uses TRBV5-6 and TRBJ2-5; weak D call: TRBD1 (6 bases). Matching the DNA end better, TRBJ2-7 makes the J call doubtful. This CDR3 is 14 amino acids long. The V gene's germline CDR1 is SGHDT and CDR2 YYEEEE. CDR3 bases: TGTGCCAGCAGCTTGATAGGACAGTCCTACGAGCAGTACTTC. It yields the protein CASSLIGQSYEQYF.

The chain employs TRBV2 and TRBJ2-2; 7 nucleotides match TRBD2. The CDR3 has 16 residues. Germline CDR1 and CDR2: SNHLY and FYNNEI. V shed 6 bases, J shed 1 base, and the junction held 8 bases outside the gene matches. CDR3: CASRLGTIKNTGELFF. In DNA, the CDR3 is TGTGCCAGCAGACTAGGGACTATAAAGAACACCGGGGAGCTGTTTTTT.

The chain is built from TRBV2 and TRBJ1-4, with 7 bases matching TRBD1. This CDR3 spans 14 amino acids. J gave up 3 bases and V 6 bases, and 4 bases lay outside the gene matches. Germline lookup yields CDR1 SNHLY and CDR2 FYNNEI. This CDR3 is CASRGDSSNEKLFF. The CDR3 coding sequence is TGTGCCAGCAGAGGGGACAGCTCTAATGAAAAACTGTTTTTT.

This clone occurred a few times. This sequence joins TRBV19 and TRBJ1-2; maybe TRBD1 (5 bases). Germline CDR1 is LNHDA and CDR2 is SQIVND (reference sequence). The CDR3 extends over 15 amino acids. V lost 3 bases, J lost 2 bases, and 13 bases lay in between. The CDR3 nucleotides are TGTGCCAGTAGTATTTTGTCAGGGATAAACTATGGCTACACCTTC. Translated: CASSILSGINYGYTF.